The clone carrying this TCR beta chain was counted only a few times. This record comes from a study of regulatory T cells in long-lasting Graves disease. Arm-PCR of CDR3 regions and iRepertoire HTBI primers were the basis on which TCR beta libraries were built. Each CDR3 protein is one row after TCRdb ran MiXCR on the multiplex PCR reads. This table has over 650,000 distinct CDR3 sequences, around 30% appearing once. Regarding time point: persistent/refractory GD, antithyroid drugs over 5 years with positive TRAb. TCR sequences were obtained from RNA taken from PBMCs. The germline V and J ends were trimmed by 3 bases and 2 bases, with 9 bases remaining between them. The germline V gene encodes CDR1 SEHNR and CDR2 FQNEAQ (reference sequence). The CDR3 extends over 14 amino acids.

Sequencing used peripheral blood mononuclear cells (PBMCs), obtained when the disease was refractory, from a patient treated with antithyroid drugs. The chain recombines TRBV7-9 with TRBJ2-3; a possible D gene is TRBD1 (5 bases). The clonotype comes from a female donor with Graves disease. The CDR3 coding sequence is TGTGCCAGCAGCTTGACAGCAAACACAGATACGCAGTATTTT. Its protein is CASSLTANTDTQYF. The full variable domain, its missing parts supplied by reference TRBV7-9 and TRBJ2-3, is DTGVSQNPRHKITKRGQNVTFRCDPISEHNRLYWYRQTLGQGPEFLTYFQNEAQLEKSRLLSDRFSAERPKGSFSTLEIQRTEQGDSAMYLCASSLTANTDTQYFGPGTRLTVL.